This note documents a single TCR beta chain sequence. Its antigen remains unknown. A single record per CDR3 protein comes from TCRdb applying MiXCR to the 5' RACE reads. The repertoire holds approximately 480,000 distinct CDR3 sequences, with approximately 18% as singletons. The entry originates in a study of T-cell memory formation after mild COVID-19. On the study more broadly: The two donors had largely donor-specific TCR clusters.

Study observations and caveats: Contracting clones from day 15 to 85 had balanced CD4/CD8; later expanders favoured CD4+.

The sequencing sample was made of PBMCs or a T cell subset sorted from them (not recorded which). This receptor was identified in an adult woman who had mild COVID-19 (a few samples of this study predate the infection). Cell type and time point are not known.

The DNA for the CDR3 is TGTGCCAGCAGCTCGTATGGGAGTTCTCACACTGAAGCTTTCTTT. Protein product: CASSSYGSSHTEAFF. V usage is TRBV6-5 and J usage is TRBJ1-1; no firm D call. The length of the CDR3 is 15 residues. V was trimmed by 6 bases and J by 3 bases, leaving 17 bases between them. CDR1 and CDR2 (germline): MNHEY, SVGAGI.